The 7 T cell receptor beta chains below come from one sample, sequenced in a study of blood T cells in healthy people across ages. Through a sample-barcoded 5' primer and a J-beta primer mix, a second PCR was run for 7 to 11 cycles. From the 5' RACE reads, TCRdb called clonotypes with MiXCR, one entry per CDR3 protein. The sample lists around 1,500,000 distinct CDR3 sequences; approximately 42% were seen once. The sample comprised blood. The receptors come from a woman between 18 and 29 years old in good health.

The chain is built from TRBV20-1 and TRBJ2-7; 12 bases align to TRBD2. There are 17 residues in the CDR3. The germline V gene encodes CDR1 DFQATT and CDR2 SNEGSKA (reference sequence). J was trimmed by 3 bases and V by 1 base; bases with no gene match: 10. The CDR3 here is CSARVLTSGGLHYEQYF. In DNA, the CDR3 is TGCAGTGCTAGAGTCCTGACTAGCGGGGGACTCCACTACGAGCAGTACTTC.

CDR3 sequence (DNA): TGCGCCAGCAGCCAAGGTAACACCGGGACAGGGAAACAAGAGACCCAGTACTTC. Its translation is CASSQGNTGTGKQETQYF. The rearrangement links TRBV4-1 to TRBJ2-5, with 9 nucleotides matching TRBD1. Germline V CDR1 and CDR2: MGHRA, YSYEKL. Trimming took 1 base from V and 2 from J; bases not matched to a gene: 11. The CDR3 consists of 18 residues.

The V gene is TRBV7-8, the J gene TRBJ1-6; D unresolved. Germline loops: CDR1 SGHVS, CDR2 FQNEAQ. The length of the CDR3 is 14 residues. The V end lost 3 bases, the J end lost 0 bases, and 3 bases lay between the germline ends. CDR3 sequence reads: CASSFNSYNSPLHF. CDR3 nucleotides: TGTGCCAGCAGCTTTAACTCCTATAATTCACCCCTCCACTTT.

V gene TRBV21-1 combines with J gene TRBJ2-7; whether TRBD2, the table's D call, matches the DNA was not checked. TRBV21-1 is tagged as a pseudogene. There are 14 residues in the CDR3. The CDR3, as DNA: TGTGCCGGGGGGACTAGCGGTTTCTTCTACGAGCAGTACTTC. The encoded protein is CAGGTSGFFYEQYF.

The genes are TRBV29-1 and TRBJ2-1, with D perhaps matching TRBD1 (5 bases). CDR3 length equals 14 residues. Germline CDR1 reads SQVTM; CDR2 reads ANQGSEA. V shed 2 bases and J shed 2 bases, with 10 bases lying between them. Here the CDR3 DNA reads TGCAGCGTTGAATACGCGACAGCCTACAATGAGCAGTTCTTC. Residues: CSVEYATAYNEQFF.

V and J are TRBV4-1 and TRBJ2-5, with D maybe TRBD2 (6 bases). V was trimmed by 4 bases and J by 1 base, leaving 16 bases between them. The CDR3 is 16 amino acids. Germline loops: CDR1 MGHRA, CDR2 YSYEKL. CDR3 DNA: TGCGCCAGCAGCCGAGATCCTGGAGGGCCCCAAGAGACCCAGTACTTC. It yields the protein CASSRDPGGPQETQYF.

This clonotype was detected once. The rearrangement joins TRBV9 to TRBJ2-3, with 10 bases aligning to TRBD2. Germline V gives CDR1 SGDLS, CDR2 YYNGEE. The CDR3 extends over 16 amino acids. J was trimmed by 5 bases and V by 4 bases; bases with no gene match: 10. The CDR3 region is CASSFIAGGVVDTQYF. The CDR3 DNA sequence: TGTGCCAGCAGCTTCATAGCGGGAGGCGTGGTAGATACGCAGTATTTT.